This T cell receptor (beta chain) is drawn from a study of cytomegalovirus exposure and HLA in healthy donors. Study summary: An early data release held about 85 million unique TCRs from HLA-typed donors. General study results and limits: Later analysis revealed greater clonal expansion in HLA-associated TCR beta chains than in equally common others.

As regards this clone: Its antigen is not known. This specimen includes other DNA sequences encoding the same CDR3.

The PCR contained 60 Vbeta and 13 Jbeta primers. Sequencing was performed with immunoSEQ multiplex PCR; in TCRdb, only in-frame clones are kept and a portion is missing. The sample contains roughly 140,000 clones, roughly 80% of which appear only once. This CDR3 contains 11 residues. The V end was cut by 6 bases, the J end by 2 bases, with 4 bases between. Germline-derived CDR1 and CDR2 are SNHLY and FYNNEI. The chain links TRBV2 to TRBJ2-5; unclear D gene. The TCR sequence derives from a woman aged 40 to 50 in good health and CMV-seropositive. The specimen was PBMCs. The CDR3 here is CASSLQETQYF. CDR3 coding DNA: TGTGCCAGCAGCCTTCAAGAGACCCAGTACTTC.